These 22 T cell receptor beta chains originate from one sample sequenced in a study of T cells in Graves' hyperthyroidism and ophthalmopathy. The source material, RNA transcripts, was used to amplify TCR beta CDR3 regions. HTBI primers were employed in a first-round RT-PCR of the TCR CDR3. TCRdb re-called the multiplex PCR reads with MiXCR, one entry per CDR3 protein. The repertoire includes under 300,000 distinct CDR3 sequences, around 25% of them detected once, and about a quarter sits in the top ten. Sequenced input: blood. The receptors derive from a man aged 40-49 years with Graves' hyperthyroidism that later progressed to Graves' ophthalmopathy.

The sample holds many counts of this clonotype. The rearrangement links TRBV29-1 to TRBJ2-5, with 11 bases that match TRBD1. V shed 6 bases, J shed 1 base, and the junction held 1 base outside the gene matches. There are 13 residues in the CDR3. Germline CDR1 and CDR2: SQVTM and ANQGSEA. The DNA of the CDR3 is TGCAGCGTGGACAGGGGGCGCCAAGAGACCCAGTACTTC. It yields the protein CSVDRGRQETQYF. The full variable domain, its missing parts supplied by reference TRBV29-1 and TRBJ2-5, is SAVISQKPSRDICQRGTSLTIQCQVDSQVTMMFWYRQQPGQSLTLIATANQGSEATYESGFVIDKFPISRPNLTFSTLTVSNMSPEDSSIYLCSVDRGRQETQYFGPGTRLLVL.

There are many counts of this clonotype. The chain is built from TRBV28 and TRBJ2-7; D may be TRBD1 or TRBD2 (5 bases each). The CDR3 extends over 15 amino acids. Germline loops: CDR1 MDHEN, CDR2 SYDVKM. With 2 bases removed from V and 6 bases from J, the gap between germline ends came to 17 bases. In DNA, the CDR3 is TGTGCCAGCAGTTTAGGTGGGACGTCGGGGAGCGAGCAGTACTTC. It specifies CASSLGGTSGSEQYF.

The table lists this clonotype with many counts. The chain couples TRBV30 to TRBJ2-5; either TRBD1 or TRBD2 may fit D (6 bases each). The CDR3 spans 13 residues. Germline values: CDR1 GTSNPN, CDR2 SVGIG (reference sequence). The V gene lost 3 bases and the J gene lost 5 bases, with 13 bases spanning the gap. In DNA form, the CDR3 reads TGTGCCTGGAGGGGGGGCCTTTGGGAGACCCAGTACTTC. Protein product: CAWRGGLWETQYF. The variable domain in full, completed from reference TRBV30 and TRBJ2-5, reads SQTIHQWPATLVQPVGSPLSLECTVEGTSNPNLYWYRQAAGRGLQLLFYSVGIGQISSEVPQNLSASRPQDRQFILSSKKLLLSDSGFYLCAWRGGLWETQYFGPGTRLLVL.

This sequence joins TRBV5-1 and TRBJ2-4, with TRBD2 as a possible D gene (6 bases). Trimming took 4 bases from V and 3 from J, leaving 17 bases between them. Per the germline V gene, CDR1 is SGHRS and CDR2 is YFSETQ. The CDR3 length is 16 residues. For the CDR3, the DNA is TGCGCCAGCAGCACTGGCCTCGGCGGGGACAAAAACATTCAGTACTTC. The encoded protein is CASSTGLGGDKNIQYF.

This clonotype was observed many times. The chain combines TRBV29-1 with TRBJ1-2; TRBD1 is a possible D gene (6 bases). From germline, CDR1 is SQVTM and CDR2 ANQGSEA. There are 13 residues in the CDR3. V was trimmed by 3 bases and J by 4 bases, leaving 12 bases between them. This CDR3 reads CSVDQGQIYGYTF. The CDR3 DNA sequence: TGCAGCGTTGATCAAGGACAGATCTATGGCTACACCTTC.

This clonotype has at least ten counts. The genes are TRBV6-4 and TRBJ2-7; TRBD2 matches 11 bases. The germline CDR1 and CDR2 sequences are MRHNA and SNTAGT. The CDR3 runs 19 residues. V lost 10 bases, J lost 1 base, and 21 bases stayed unmatched. The CDR3 spells CATSERSTSGSRGSYEQYF. In DNA form, the CDR3 reads TGTGCCACCTCCGAACGGAGCACTAGCGGGAGTAGGGGGTCCTACGAGCAGTACTTC.

The chain has TRBV7-8 and TRBJ1-1; no clear D. Germline CDR1 and CDR2: SGHVS and FQNEAQ. V shed 8 bases and J shed 0 bases, with 13 bases lying between them. This CDR3 is built from 14 residues. Here the CDR3 reads CASRNGDMNTEAFF. The CDR3 bases are TGTGCCAGCCGTAACGGAGACATGAACACTGAAGCTTTCTTT.

This clonotype was recorded once. V and J are TRBV2 and TRBJ1-5; the D gene is possibly TRBD1 (5 bases). Trimming stripped 4 bases from V and 6 bases from J, with 16 bases between. CDR3 size: 15 residues. Germline CDR1 and CDR2: SNHLY and FYNNEI. This chain's CDR3 is CASSAEGEGSQPQHF. CDR3 coding DNA: TGTGCCAGCAGTGCGGAAGGGGAAGGGTCTCAGCCCCAGCATTTT.

The sample holds many counts of this clonotype. The chain recombines TRBV28 with TRBJ1-1; no clear D. Trimming shortened V by 5 bases and J by 6 bases, and 16 bases separated the two germline ends. The CDR3 covers 14 residues. Germline V gene sequence: CDR1 MDHEN, CDR2 SYDVKM. CDR3 loop: CASSPTSASAEAFF. Written as DNA, the CDR3 is TGTGCCAGCAGTCCTACTTCGGCGTCCGCTGAAGCTTTCTTT.

The CDR3 DNA is TGTGCCACCAGTGATAGTTGGGGCAGATCCTACGAGCAGTACTTC. The encoded protein is CATSDSWGRSYEQYF. The chain has TRBV24-1 and TRBJ2-7, with a weak D call TRBD1 (5 bases). The germline V gene has CDR1 KGHDR and CDR2 SFDVKD. V lost 3 bases and J lost 1, with 12 bases in between. The CDR3 totals 15 residues.

This clonotype was counted many times. The chain carries TRBV12-3 or TRBV12-4 and TRBJ2-2; TRBD1 might be the D (6 bases). Trimming took off 3 bases at V and 9 bases at J, with 17 bases between the two ends. The CDR3 covers 15 residues. Here the CDR3 reads CASSFGDNYGRELFF. CDR3 sequence (DNA): TGTGCCAGCAGTTTTGGGGACAACTACGGACGGGAGCTGTTTTTT.

In its sample, this clonotype was seen a few times. The chain uses TRBV6-1 and TRBJ1-2; D may be TRBD1 (5 bases). The CDR3 loop spans 14 amino acids. Germline CDR1 is MNHNS and CDR2 is SASEGT. Trimming took off 2 bases at V and 4 bases at J, with 11 bases between the two ends. The CDR3 loop reads CASSEQTESYGYTF. The CDR3 coding sequence is TGTGCCAGCAGTGAACAGACAGAATCCTATGGCTACACCTTC.

The sample holds many counts of this clonotype. This sequence joins TRBV12-3 or TRBV12-4 and TRBJ1-5; D gene ambiguous. This CDR3 region has 11 residues. V lost 6 bases and J lost 3, with 3 bases in between. In DNA, the CDR3 is TGTGCCAGCAGCCTCAATCAGCCCCAGCATTTT. This codes for CASSLNQPQHF.

In its sample, this clonotype was seen many times. This chain connects TRBV29-1 to TRBJ2-7; 8 bases are a match to TRBD2. The germline gives CDR1 SQVTM, CDR2 ANQGSEA. CDR3 size: 16 residues. V gave up 0 bases and J gave up 0 bases; unmatched junction bases: 7. The CDR3 sequence is CSVEDLSGSGSYEQYF. In DNA, the CDR3 is TGCAGCGTTGAAGATCTAAGCGGGAGCGGCTCCTACGAGCAGTACTTC.

This clonotype has at least ten counts. The CDR3 bases are TGTGCCAGCAGACAGGGAACAACTTCACCCCTCCACTTT. It is translated as CASRQGTTSPLHF. This chain links TRBV6-1 with TRBJ1-6; a weak D match, TRBD1 (6 bases). The germline V gene encodes CDR1 MNHNS and CDR2 SASEGT. V gave up 6 bases and J gave up 9 bases, with 12 bases separating them. The CDR3 length is 13 residues.

The V and J genes are TRBV6-5 and TRBJ1-2; 9 bases align to TRBD1. CDR1 MNHEY and CDR2 SVGAGI come from the germline V gene. CDR3 length: 16 residues. Trimming took 5 bases from V and 0 from J; bases not matched to a gene: 7. The DNA of the CDR3 is TGTGCCAGCAGTAACGGGGGACAGGGCGCTAACTATGGCTACACCTTC. Residues: CASSNGGQGANYGYTF.

As DNA, the CDR3 is TGTGCCAGCGGGGCGGGAGTTACCGGGGAGCTGTTTTTT. Translating it yields CASGAGVTGELFF. The chain combines TRBV6-1 with TRBJ2-2, with 7 bases identical to TRBD2. This CDR3 is built from 13 residues. Germline CDR1 is MNHNS and CDR2 is SASEGT. J lost 5 bases, V lost 8 bases, and 5 bases had no gene match.

This chain connects TRBV24-1 to TRBJ1-5; D call uncertain. The CDR3 has 15 amino acids. Germline CDR1 KGHDR, CDR2 SFDVKD. Trimming stripped 4 bases from V and 1 base from J, with 10 bases between. In DNA, the CDR3 is TGTGCCACCAGTGACCCTGACCAAAGCAATCAGCCCCAGCATTTT. Protein product: CATSDPDQSNQPQHF.

This clonotype was seen at least ten times. This rearrangement joins TRBV12-5 to TRBJ2-5, with 10 bases lining up with TRBD2. J lost 5 bases, V lost 3 bases, and 15 bases had no gene match. Per germline, CDR1 LGHNT and CDR2 FRNRAP. This CDR3 is 18 amino acids long. CDR3 coding DNA: TGTGCTAGTGGTTTTGGTCGTAAAGCTAGCGGGAGTATGGAGACCCAGTACTTC. Its protein is CASGFGRKASGSMETQYF.

This clonotype was counted at least ten times. The V gene is TRBV11-2, the J gene TRBJ2-7, with D perhaps matching TRBD1 (5 bases). The V gene lost 2 bases and the J gene lost 5 bases, with 16 bases spanning the gap. The CDR3 length is 15 residues. In germline, CDR1 is SGHAT, CDR2 FQNNGV. The CDR3 loop is CASSLMGRADDEQYF. CDR3 DNA: TGTGCCAGCAGCTTAATGGGCAGGGCAGACGACGAGCAGTACTTC.

The chain couples TRBV27 to TRBJ1-2; D is unresolved. Trimming pared 4 bases from V and 0 bases from J, leaving 12 bases between. CDR1 and CDR2 (germline): MNHEY, SMNVEV (reference sequence). This CDR3 is built from 15 residues. The chain's CDR3 is CASSSSFGTNYGYTF. CDR3 DNA sequence: TGTGCCAGCAGTTCCTCGTTCGGGACTAACTATGGCTACACCTTC.

This clonotype showed up many times. V is TRBV12-3 or TRBV12-4 and J is TRBJ1-1, with D perhaps matching TRBD1 (6 bases). Trimming took off 3 bases at V and 7 bases at J, with 15 bases between the two ends. The CDR3 covers 14 residues. The CDR3 here is CASSFSGERHEAFF. CDR3 bases: TGTGCCAGCAGTTTTTCAGGGGAGAGGCATGAAGCTTTCTTT.